Listed below are T cell receptor beta chains from one sample, sequenced in a study of T cell changes during pregnancy in multiple sclerosis. Data came from immunoSEQ multiplex PCR; TCRdb stores just in-frame clones and leaves some out. The sample holds some 38,000 clones, about 90% seen once. Here the sequenced sample was CD4+ T cells from peripheral blood mononuclear cells, taken in the second trimester of pregnancy. These receptors all come from a female donor in good health, enrolled as a control in a pregnancy study. Each CDR3 is given with its conserved first and last residue. The D gene is left open where the match is weak. Rows may omit the clone size; those that give it use once, few, many or a size class.

>TRBD2|18|TRBJ2-6|-|TRBV7-6
CASSLRSGGASGANVLTF
TGTGCCAGCAGCTTACGTAGCGGGGGGGCCTCTGGGGCCAACGTCCTGACTTTC
>-|15|TRBJ1-6|once|TRBV7-9
CASSSPGGLSSPLHF
TGTGCCAGCAGCTCCCCGGGGGGGCTCTCTTCACCCCTCCACTTT
>TRBD1|13|TRBJ1-4|-|TRBV13
CASSRDREEKLFF
TGTGCCAGCAGCCGGGACAGGGAAGAAAAACTGTTTTTT
>-|12|TRBJ2-3|-|TRBV7-2
CASSLETATQYF
TGTGCCAGCAGCTTAGAGACTGCTACGCAGTATTTT
>-|13|TRBJ1-2|-|TRBV11-2
CASKKEAFYGYTF
TGTGCCAGCAAAAAGGAGGCTTTCTATGGCTACACCTTC
>-|15|TRBJ2-1|-|TRBV7-2
CASSLDRPLYNEQFF
TGTGCCAGCAGCTTAGACAGACCGCTATACAATGAGCAGTTCTTC
>TRBD2|14|TRBJ2-7|-|TRBV7-2
CASSASGGNNEQYF
TGTGCCAGCAGCGCTAGCGGGGGAAATAACGAGCAGTACTTC
>TRBD1|15|TRBJ2-1|-|TRBV18
CASSPPGQGYNEQFF
TGTGCCAGCTCACCACCGGGACAGGGGTACAATGAGCAGTTCTTC
>TRBD1|17|TRBJ2-6|once|TRBV6-1
CASSDGTGGAGANVLTF
TGTGCCAGCAGTGATGGGACAGGGGGAGCTGGGGCCAACGTCCTGACTTTC
>-|13|TRBJ2-6|-|TRBV6-5
CASKTAGANVLTF
TGTGCCAGCAAAACTGCTGGGGCCAACGTCCTGACTTTC
>TRBD1|16|TRBJ2-7|-|TRBV7-2
CASSLGTGGKNYEQYF
TGTGCCAGCAGCTTAGGGACAGGGGGAAAGAACTACGAGCAGTACTTC
>TRBD1|16|TRBJ1-6|-|TRBV5-4
CASSIGTGAYNSPLHF
TGTGCCAGCAGCATCGGGACAGGCGCCTATAATTCACCCCTCCACTTT
>-|13|TRBJ2-5|-|TRBV28
CASSFKGVETQYF
TGTGCCAGCAGTTTCAAGGGGGTGGAGACCCAGTACTTC
>TRBD2|14|TRBJ2-5|-|TRBV7-9
CASSSAGGQETQYF
TGTGCCAGCAGCTCAGCGGGGGGCCAAGAGACCCAGTACTTC
>-|11|TRBJ1-4|-|TRBV20-1
CSAYRDGKLFF
TGCAGTGCCTACAGGGATGGAAAACTGTTTTTT
>-|15|TRBJ1-2|-|TRBV4-3
CASSKSQAPNYGYTF
TGCGCCAGCAGCAAGTCTCAGGCTCCTAACTATGGCTACACCTTC
>TRBD2|17|TRBJ2-5|-|TRBV25-1
CASSAPTSGGVKETQYF
TGTGCCAGCAGTGCACCGACTAGCGGGGGGGTCAAAGAGACCCAGTACTTC
>-|16|TRBJ1-4|-|TRBV7-6
CASSAKPGLGGEKLFF
TGTGCCAGCAGCGCCAAGCCGGGACTCGGCGGTGAAAAACTGTTTTTT
>-|13|TRBJ1-2|-|TRBV12-5
CASGLVFGDGYTF
TGTGCTAGTGGTTTGGTATTCGGTGATGGCTACACCTTC
>-|15|TRBJ2-2|once|TRBV6-4
CASSDRGKRTGELFF
TGTGCCAGCAGTGACCGGGGGAAAAGAACCGGGGAGCTGTTTTTT
>TRBD1|12|TRBJ1-1|-|TRBV30
CAWRQGGTEAFF
TGTGCCTGGCGACAGGGAGGCACTGAAGCTTTCTTT
>-|16|TRBJ1-5|-|TRBV7-2
CASSGREGAPNQPQHF
TGTGCCAGCAGCGGGCGGGAGGGAGCCCCAAATCAGCCCCAGCATTTT
>TRBD2|16|TRBJ2-1|-|TRBV5-1
CASSPWLLAGTNEQFF
TGCGCCAGCAGCCCGTGGTTGCTAGCGGGGACCAATGAGCAGTTCTTC
>-|15|TRBJ1-1|once|TRBV28
CASVNPWRANTEAFF
TGTGCCAGCGTTAACCCCTGGAGGGCGAACACTGAAGCTTTCTTT
>-|15|TRBJ2-7|-|TRBV19
CASSTSFSRIYEQYF
TGTGCCAGTAGTACCAGCTTTAGCCGAATTTACGAGCAGTACTTC
>TRBD1|15|TRBJ1-4|-|TRBV30
CAWTVLQGPGEKLFF
TGTGCCTGGACCGTACTACAGGGGCCTGGTGAAAAACTGTTTTTT
>TRBD1|17|TRBJ2-1|-|TRBV5-1
CASSPGDRETSYNEQFF
TGCGCCAGCAGCCCGGGGGACAGGGAGACCTCCTACAATGAGCAGTTCTTC
>-|13|TRBJ2-7|-|TRBV29-1
CSVDGSGPNEQYF
TGCAGCGTTGATGGTTCAGGGCCCAACGAGCAGTACTTC
>-|14|TRBJ2-5|-|TRBV14
CASSQLQGQETQYF
TGTGCCAGCAGCCAATTGCAGGGGCAAGAGACCCAGTACTTC
>-|14|TRBJ2-1|-|TRBV7-9
CASSLVASHNEQFF
TGTGCCAGCAGCTTAGTAGCCAGTCACAATGAGCAGTTCTTC
>TRBD1|15|TRBJ2-7|-|TRBV10-3
CAISDLGTGVYEQYF
TGTGCCATCAGTGATCTCGGGACAGGGGTCTACGAGCAGTACTTC
>-|13|TRBJ1-5|-|TRBV29-1
CSVAGHGGRPQHF
TGCAGCGTTGCAGGGCATGGTGGGCGGCCCCAGCATTTT
>-|14|TRBJ1-1|-|TRBV28
CASLTRYGSTEAFF
TGTGCCAGCCTGACTCGGTATGGGAGCACTGAAGCTTTCTTT
>TRBD1|15|TRBJ2-2|-|TRBV5-4
CASSLGGQGARELFF
TGTGCCAGCAGCTTAGGAGGACAGGGGGCGCGGGAGCTGTTTTTT
>-|14|TRBJ2-3|once|TRBV9
CASSGAGSTDTQYF
TGTGCCAGCAGCGGTGCGGGTTCCACAGATACGCAGTATTTT
>-|14|TRBJ1-4|-|TRBV27
CASSSDREGEKLFF
TGTGCCAGCAGTTCGGACCGCGAGGGTGAAAAACTGTTTTTT
>TRBD2|17|TRBJ2-2|few|TRBV7-8
CASSPYQLAGNTGELFF
TGTGCCAGCAGCCCCTATCAGCTAGCGGGGAACACCGGGGAGCTGTTTTTT
>TRBD1|15|TRBJ2-7|-|TRBV19
CASSISGTGSYEQYF
TGTGCCAGTAGTATATCCGGGACAGGATCCTACGAGCAGTACTTC
>-|16|TRBJ2-7|-|TRBV7-9
CASSRWGDRNFDEQYF
TGTGCCAGCAGCCGTTGGGGAGACAGGAACTTCGACGAGCAGTACTTC
>-|12|TRBJ2-5|-|TRBV25-1
CASRAGRETQYF
TGTGCCAGCAGAGCAGGGAGGGAGACCCAGTACTTC
>-|14|TRBJ2-7|-|TRBV5-1
CASSPRTGRFEQYF
TGCGCCAGCAGCCCTAGGACTGGCCGTTTCGAGCAGTACTTC
>TRBD1|16|TRBJ2-3|-|TRBV5-1
CASSLVTGGFTDTQYF
TGCGCCAGCAGCTTGGTGACAGGGGGATTCACAGATACGCAGTATTTT
>TRBD2|13|TRBJ2-7|-|TRBV6-1
CASSPGGDYEQYF
TGTGCCAGCAGTCCCGGGGGGGACTACGAGCAGTACTTC
>TRBD2|16|TRBJ2-3|-|TRBV7-2
CASRPPGLAGPDTQYF
TGTGCCAGCAGACCGCCGGGACTAGCGGGGCCAGATACGCAGTATTTT
>TRBD2|16|TRBJ2-5|-|TRBV7-2
CASSLRLAGGRETQYF
TGTGCCAGCAGCTTGCGACTAGCGGGGGGGCGGGAGACCCAGTACTTC
>-|13|TRBJ2-3|-|TRBV7-2
CASSLVLRDTQYF
TGTGCCAGCAGCTTAGTACTTAGAGATACGCAGTATTTT
>TRBD1|15|TRBJ1-6|-|TRBV19
CASRPDRGDNSPLHF
TGTGCCAGTAGGCCCGACAGGGGGGATAATTCACCCCTCCACTTT
>TRBD1|18|TRBJ1-1|-|TRBV27
CASTRYGTGAAMNTEAFF
TGTGCCAGCACCCGCTACGGGACAGGGGCCGCGATGAACACTGAAGCTTTCTTT
>-|13|TRBJ1-2|-|TRBV4-3
CASSQDYGQYYTF
TGCGCCAGCAGCCAAGATTACGGACAGTATTACACCTTC
>-|13|TRBJ1-2|-|TRBV6-6
CASSYEGDYGYTF
TGTGCCAGCAGTTACGAGGGAGACTATGGCTACACCTTC
>TRBD1|16|TRBJ2-3|-|TRBV7-2
CASSLTLDRVTDTQYF
TGTGCCAGCAGCCTAACTCTGGACAGGGTCACAGATACGCAGTATTTT
>-|14|TRBJ1-5|-|TRBV7-8
CASSLDRKEQPQHF
TGTGCCAGCAGCTTAGACAGGAAAGAACAGCCCCAGCATTTT
>-|16|TRBJ1-6|-|TRBV28
CASSSRAISRNSPLHF
TGTGCCAGCAGTTCCAGGGCTATCAGCAGGAATTCACCCCTCCACTTT
>-|14|TRBJ2-4|-|TRBV19
CASSYGTRKNIQYF
TGTGCCAGTAGTTACGGGACACGTAAAAACATTCAGTACTTC
>TRBD1|17|TRBJ1-4|-|TRBV27
CASRGSQRGLGSEKLFF
TGTGCCAGCAGGGGCTCTCAAAGGGGGCTGGGGAGTGAAAAACTGTTTTTT
>TRBD1|16|TRBJ1-2|-|TRBV7-2
CASSSPQGAPDYGYTF
TGTGCCAGCAGCTCCCCCCAGGGGGCTCCGGACTATGGCTACACCTTC